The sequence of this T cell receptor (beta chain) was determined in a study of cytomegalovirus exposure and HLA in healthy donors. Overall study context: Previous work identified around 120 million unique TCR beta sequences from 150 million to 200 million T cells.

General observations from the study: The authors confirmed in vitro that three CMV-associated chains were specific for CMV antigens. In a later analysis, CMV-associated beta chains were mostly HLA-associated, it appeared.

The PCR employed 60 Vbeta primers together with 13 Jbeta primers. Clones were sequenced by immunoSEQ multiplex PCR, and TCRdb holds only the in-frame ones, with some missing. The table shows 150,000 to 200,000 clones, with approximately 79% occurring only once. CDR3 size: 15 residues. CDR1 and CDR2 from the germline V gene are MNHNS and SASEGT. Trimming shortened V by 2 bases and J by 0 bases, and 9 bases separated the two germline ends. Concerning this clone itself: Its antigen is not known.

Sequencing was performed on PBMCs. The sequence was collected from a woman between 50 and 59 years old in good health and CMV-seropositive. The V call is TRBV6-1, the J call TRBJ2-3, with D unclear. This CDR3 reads CASSEQDSSTDTQYF. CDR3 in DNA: TGTGCCAGCAGTGAACAGGATTCTAGCACAGATACGCAGTATTTT.